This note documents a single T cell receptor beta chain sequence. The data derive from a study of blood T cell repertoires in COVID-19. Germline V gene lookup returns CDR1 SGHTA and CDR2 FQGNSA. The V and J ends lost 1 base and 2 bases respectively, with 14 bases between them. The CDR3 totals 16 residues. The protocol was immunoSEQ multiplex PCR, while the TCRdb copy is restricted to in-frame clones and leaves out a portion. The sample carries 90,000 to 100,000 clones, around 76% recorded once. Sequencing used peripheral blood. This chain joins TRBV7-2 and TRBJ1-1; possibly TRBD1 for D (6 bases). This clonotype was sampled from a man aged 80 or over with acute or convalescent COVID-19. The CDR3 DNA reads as TGTGCCAGCAGCTTAGGGCGGTTCAGGGGAAACACTGAAGCTTTCTTT. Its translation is CASSLGRFRGNTEAFF.